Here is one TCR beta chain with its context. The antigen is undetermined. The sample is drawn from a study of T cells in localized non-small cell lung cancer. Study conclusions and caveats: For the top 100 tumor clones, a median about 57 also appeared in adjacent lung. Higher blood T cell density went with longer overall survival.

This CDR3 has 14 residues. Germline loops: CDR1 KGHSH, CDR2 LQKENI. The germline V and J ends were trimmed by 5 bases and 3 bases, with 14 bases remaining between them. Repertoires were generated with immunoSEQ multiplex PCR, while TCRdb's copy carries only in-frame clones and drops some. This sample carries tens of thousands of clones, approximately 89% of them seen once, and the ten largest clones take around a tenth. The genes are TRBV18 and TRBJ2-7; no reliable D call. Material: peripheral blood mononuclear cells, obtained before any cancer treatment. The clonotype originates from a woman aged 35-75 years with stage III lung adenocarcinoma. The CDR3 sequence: CASSDRKLHYEQYF. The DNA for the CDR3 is TGTGCCAGCTCAGACCGAAAGCTCCACTACGAGCAGTACTTC.